The entry below gives a single TCR beta chain sequence along with its context. Its antigen remains unknown. This record belongs to a study of T-cell memory formation after mild COVID-19. For the study at large: In these data, TCR clusters were largely donor specific.

General study findings and limits: Day 15 to 85 contracting clones showed balanced CD4/CD8; day 15 to 37 expanders favored CD4+.

Between the trimmed V and J ends, which lost 4 bases and 7 bases, there was a span of 6 bases. Per germline, CDR1 SGHTA and CDR2 FQGNSA. The CDR3 contains 11 residues. Constant-segment-primed 5'RACE gave TCR alpha and TCR beta cDNA libraries with sample barcodes and UMIs. TCRdb re-derived calls from the 5' RACE reads in MiXCR, one entry per CDR3 protein. The top ten hold 2% to 3% of the sample, which has several thousand distinct CDR3 sequences, 44% seen once. What was sequenced was PBMCs or a T cell subset sorted from them (not recorded which). This receptor was obtained from an adult who had mild COVID-19 (a few samples of this study predate the infection). Cell type and time point are not known. The chain joins TRBV7-2 to TRBJ2-3, with no clear D. CDR3 in amino acids: CASSSTYTQYF. The DNA for the CDR3 is TGTGCCAGCAGCTCGACCTATACGCAGTATTTT.